One sample yielded the 14 T cell receptor beta chains listed below, sequenced in a study of T-cell reconstitution after alpha-beta-depleted transplantation in children. Unique molecular identifiers were used in preparing the TCRbeta library. TCRdb recomputed calls from the PCR reads with MiXCR, one row per CDR3 protein. The table has some 550,000 distinct CDR3 sequences, about 21% seen once. The sample was PBMCs, mostly from graft donor cells, taken 360 days after TCRalphabeta/CD19-depleted stem cell transplant. The receptors here all came from a boy less than two years old who had a stem cell transplant for acute myeloid leukemia, so the T cells may come from the graft donor.

This clonotype was detected ten times or more. V usage is TRBV15 and J usage is TRBJ2-2; D is ambiguous. Deletions cut 3 bases from V and 4 bases from J, with 12 bases between. The CDR3 runs to 15 residues. The V gene's germline CDR1 is LNHNV and CDR2 YYDKDF (reference sequence). The CDR3 here is CATSSILGITGELFF. Here the CDR3 DNA reads TGTGCCACCAGCAGCATTCTAGGGATCACCGGGGAGCTGTTTTTT.

This clonotype has only a few counts. V usage is TRBV24-1 and J usage is TRBJ1-2; the D is unclear. The V gene lost 2 bases and the J gene lost 6 bases, with 12 bases spanning the gap. Germline CDR1 KGHDR, CDR2 SFDVKD. The CDR3 has 14 amino acids. The CDR3 region is CATSDSALLDGYTF. The CDR3 coding sequence is TGTGCCACCAGTGATTCTGCCCTGCTGGATGGCTACACCTTC.

This clonotype was detected once. The chain links TRBV4-1 to TRBJ2-4, with TRBD1 identical over 8 bases. The germline CDR1 and CDR2 sequences are MGHRA and YSYEKL. There are 17 residues in the CDR3. The junction had 10 bases not matched to a gene; V was cut back by 1 base and J by 5 bases. CDR3 amino acids: CASSQGADREAENIQYF. CDR3 DNA sequence: TGCGCCAGCAGCCAAGGAGCGGACAGGGAGGCCGAAAACATTCAGTACTTC.

The chain has TRBV18 and TRBJ2-1; 10 bases align to TRBD2. This CDR3 comprises 15 residues. Per the germline V gene, CDR1 is KGHSH and CDR2 is LQKENI. The V gene end was trimmed by 2 bases and the J gene end by 6 bases; junction bases not matched to a gene: 4. In nucleotides, the CDR3 is TGTGCCAGCTCACCAGAAGGACTAGCGGTCAATGAGCAGTTCTTC. Translated: CASSPEGLAVNEQFF.

The V gene is TRBV27, the J gene TRBJ2-7; no clear D gene. The ends were cut back, 0 bases at V and 2 bases at J, with 8 bases in the middle. Germline CDR1 MNHEY, CDR2 SMNVEV (reference sequence). This CDR3 has 14 residues. CDR3 coding DNA: TGTGCCAGCAGTTTATCTGCTTACACCTACGAGCAGTACTTC. Amino acid sequence: CASSLSAYTYEQYF.

This clonotype was counted only a few times. DNA of the CDR3: TGTGCCAGCAGCTTAGGGGTTAGCGGGGGGACCAGCGATGAGCAGTTCTTC. Translation: CASSLGVSGGTSDEQFF. The V call is TRBV7-2, the J call TRBJ2-1; 10 nucleotides agree with TRBD2. Germline CDR1 is SGHTA and CDR2 is FQGNSA. The CDR3 runs 17 residues. V lost 1 base and J lost 8; bases outside the gene matches: 11.

This chain links TRBV6-1 with TRBJ2-5, with D tentatively TRBD1 (6 bases). The CDR3 consists of 13 residues. Trimming removed 6 bases at V and 9 bases at J, with 17 bases between. Germline CDR1 is MNHNS and CDR2 is SASEGT. The CDR3 DNA follows: TGTGCCAGCAGACCTCGACAGGCGGCGGCCCAGTACTTC. Its translation is CASRPRQAAAQYF.

This clonotype was counted many times. The V gene is TRBV7-2, the J gene TRBJ2-5; TRBD2 aligns across 11 bases. Germline V gives CDR1 SGHTA, CDR2 FQGNSA. Trimming took 0 bases from V and 5 from J; bases not matched to a gene: 11. The CDR3 spans 18 residues. CDR3 in amino acids: CASSLALIAGGLRETQYF. The DNA for the CDR3 is TGTGCCAGCAGCTTAGCCCTAATAGCGGGGGGGCTTCGGGAGACCCAGTACTTC.

The V gene is TRBV20-1, the J gene TRBJ1-2; 9 nucleotides agree with TRBD1. The CDR3 totals 13 residues. Germline assignment: CDR1 DFQATT and CDR2 SNEGSKA (reference sequence). V shed 5 bases and J 4 bases; nucleotides not matched to a gene: 5. DNA for the CDR3: TGCAGTGCTCCCCGGACAGGGGCCTATGGCTACACCTTC. Encoded protein: CSAPRTGAYGYTF.

In this sample, this clonotype turned up many times. The chain links TRBV29-1 to TRBJ2-5; D gene ambiguous. The CDR3 covers 12 residues. Germline CDR1 reads SQVTM; CDR2 reads ANQGSEA. V shed 6 bases and J shed 1 base, with 9 bases lying between them. The CDR3 DNA sequence: TGCAGCGTCTACTTCCCCCAAGAGACCCAGTACTTC. It yields the protein CSVYFPQETQYF.

This clonotype came up many times. The chain has TRBV7-2 and TRBJ2-7; 8 bases are a match to TRBD2. The germline gives CDR1 SGHTA, CDR2 FQGNSA. V gave up 0 bases and J gave up 7 bases; unmatched junction bases: 11. The CDR3 consists of 16 residues. CDR3 sequence: CASSLALGGGRGEQYV. The CDR3 region has the DNA TGTGCCAGCAGCTTAGCGCTCGGGGGGGGCCGGGGTGAGCAGTACGTC.

The J gene is TRBJ2-3, the V gene TRBV4-1; the match to TRBD2 covers 8 bases. The V gene's germline CDR1 is MGHRA and CDR2 YSYEKL. The CDR3 runs to 15 residues. The J segment lost 6 bases and the V segment lost 7 bases, leaving 12 bases of the junction unmatched. CDR3 in DNA: TGCGCCAGCACCCGGGAGGGGAGGGTGGCGGATACGCAGTATTTT. Translation gives CASTREGRVADTQYF.

J is TRBJ1-1 and V is TRBV6-5; D might be TRBD1 (6 bases). Germline V gives CDR1 MNHEY, CDR2 SVGAGI. Trimming cost V 5 bases and J 3 bases, with 16 bases left between them. This CDR3 has 15 residues. CDR3 sequence reads: CASSTSRGWHTEAFF. The CDR3 region has the DNA TGTGCCAGCAGTACTAGTAGGGGGTGGCACACTGAAGCTTTCTTT.

The gene calls are TRBV7-2 and TRBJ1-1, with 8 bases lining up with TRBD1. This CDR3 contains 15 residues. The germline V gene encodes CDR1 SGHTA and CDR2 FQGNSA. J lost 5 bases, V lost 6 bases, and 11 bases had no gene match. CDR3 DNA: TGTGCCAGCAGAACATTACCAGGGGGCGGGACTGAAGCTTTCTTT. Translation: CASRTLPGGGTEAFF.